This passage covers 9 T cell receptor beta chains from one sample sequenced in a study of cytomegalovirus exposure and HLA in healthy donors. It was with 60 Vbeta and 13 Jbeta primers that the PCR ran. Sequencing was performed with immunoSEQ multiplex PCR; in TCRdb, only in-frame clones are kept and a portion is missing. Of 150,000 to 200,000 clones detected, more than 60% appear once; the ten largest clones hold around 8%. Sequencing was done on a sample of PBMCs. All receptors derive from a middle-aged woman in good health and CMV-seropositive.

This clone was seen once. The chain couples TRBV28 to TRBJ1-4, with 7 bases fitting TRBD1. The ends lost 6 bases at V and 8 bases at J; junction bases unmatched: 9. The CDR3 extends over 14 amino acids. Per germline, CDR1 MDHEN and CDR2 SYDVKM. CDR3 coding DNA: TGTGCCAGCAGGGAGCAGGGGGATAGAGAAAAACTGTTTTTT. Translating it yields CASREQGDREKLFF.

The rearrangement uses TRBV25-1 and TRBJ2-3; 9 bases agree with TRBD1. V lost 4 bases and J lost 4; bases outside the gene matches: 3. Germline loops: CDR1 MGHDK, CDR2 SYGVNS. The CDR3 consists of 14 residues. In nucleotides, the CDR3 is TGTGCCAGCAGTGGGACAGGGGAGGCAGATACGCAGTATTTT. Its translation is CASSGTGEADTQYF.

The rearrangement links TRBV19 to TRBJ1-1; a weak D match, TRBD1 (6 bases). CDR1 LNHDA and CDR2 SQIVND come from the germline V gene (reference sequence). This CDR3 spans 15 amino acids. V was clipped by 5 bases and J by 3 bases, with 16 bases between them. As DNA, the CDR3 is TGTGCCAGTAGTGCAACTTCAGGGGCCGACACTGAAGCTTTCTTT. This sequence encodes CASSATSGADTEAFF.

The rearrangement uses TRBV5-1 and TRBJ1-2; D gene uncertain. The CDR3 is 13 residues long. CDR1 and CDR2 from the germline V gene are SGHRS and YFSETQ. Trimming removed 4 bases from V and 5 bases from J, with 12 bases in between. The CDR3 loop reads CASSRGSEYGYTF. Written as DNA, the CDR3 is TGCGCCAGCAGCCGAGGGTCGGAATATGGCTACACCTTC.

The DNA of the CDR3 is TGTGCCAGCCGGGACAACTCCATGAACACTGAAGCTTTCTTT. Translated, it gives CASRDNSMNTEAFF. The rearrangement joins TRBV28 to TRBJ1-1, with D maybe TRBD1 (6 bases). Trimming removed 8 bases at V and 0 bases at J, with 13 bases between. Germline V CDR1 and CDR2: MDHEN, SYDVKM. This CDR3 is built from 14 residues.

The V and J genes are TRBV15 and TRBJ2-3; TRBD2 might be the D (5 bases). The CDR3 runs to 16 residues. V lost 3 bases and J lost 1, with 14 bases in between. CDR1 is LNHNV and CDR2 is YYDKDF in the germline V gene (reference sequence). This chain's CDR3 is CATSRPSVSGTDTQYF. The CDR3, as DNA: TGTGCCACCAGCAGGCCCTCAGTTAGCGGCACAGATACGCAGTATTTT.

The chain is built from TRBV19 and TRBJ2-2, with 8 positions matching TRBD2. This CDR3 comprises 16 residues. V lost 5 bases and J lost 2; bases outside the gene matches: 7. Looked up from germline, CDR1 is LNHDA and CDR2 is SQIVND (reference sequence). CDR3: CASSGVGLANTGELFF. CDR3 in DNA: TGTGCCAGTAGTGGGGTTGGACTAGCCAACACCGGGGAGCTGTTTTTT.

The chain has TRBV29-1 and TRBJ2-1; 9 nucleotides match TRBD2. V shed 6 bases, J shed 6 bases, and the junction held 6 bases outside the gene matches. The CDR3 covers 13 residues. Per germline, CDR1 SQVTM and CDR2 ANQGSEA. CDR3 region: CSVPGLAGNEQFF. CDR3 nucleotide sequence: TGCAGCGTACCGGGACTAGCAGGCAATGAGCAGTTCTTC.

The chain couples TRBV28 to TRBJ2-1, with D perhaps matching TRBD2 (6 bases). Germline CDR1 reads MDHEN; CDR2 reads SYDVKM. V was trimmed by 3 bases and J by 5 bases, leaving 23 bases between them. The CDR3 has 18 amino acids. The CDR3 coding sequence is TGTGCCAGCAGTTTTGAGGGATTAGGCGGGAAAACCCACAATGAGCAGTTCTTC. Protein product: CASSFEGLGGKTHNEQFF.